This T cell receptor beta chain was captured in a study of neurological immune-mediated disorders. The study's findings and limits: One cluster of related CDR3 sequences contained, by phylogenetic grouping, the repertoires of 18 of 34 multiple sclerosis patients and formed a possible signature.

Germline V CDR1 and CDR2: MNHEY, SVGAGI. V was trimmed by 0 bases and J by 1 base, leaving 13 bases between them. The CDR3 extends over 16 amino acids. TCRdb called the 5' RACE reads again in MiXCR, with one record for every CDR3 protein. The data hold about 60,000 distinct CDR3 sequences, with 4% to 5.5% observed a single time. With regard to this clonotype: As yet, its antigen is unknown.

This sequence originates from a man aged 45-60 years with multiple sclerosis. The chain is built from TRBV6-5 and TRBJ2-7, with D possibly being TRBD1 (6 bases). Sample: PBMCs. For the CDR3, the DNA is TGTGCCAGCAGTTACTCTACGGACAGAAATTCCTACGAGCAGTACTTC. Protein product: CASSYSTDRNSYEQYF.